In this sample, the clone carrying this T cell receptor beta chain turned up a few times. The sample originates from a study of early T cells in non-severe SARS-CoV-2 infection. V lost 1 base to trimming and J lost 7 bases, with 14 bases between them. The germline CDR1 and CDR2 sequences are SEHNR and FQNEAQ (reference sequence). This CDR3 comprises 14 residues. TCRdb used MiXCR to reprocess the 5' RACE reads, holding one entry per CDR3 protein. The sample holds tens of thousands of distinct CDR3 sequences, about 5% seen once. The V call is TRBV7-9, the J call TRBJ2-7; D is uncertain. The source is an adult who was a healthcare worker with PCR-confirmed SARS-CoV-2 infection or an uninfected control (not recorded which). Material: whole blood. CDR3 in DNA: TGTGCCAGCAGCTTAGATAGCTCGGCTCAGGAGCAGTACTTC. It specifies CASSLDSSAQEQYF.